These 26 T cell receptor beta chains share one sample of origin, sequenced in a study of T-cell memory formation after mild COVID-19. TCRdb ran MiXCR on the 5' RACE reads and lists one entry per CDR3 protein. The table lists 560,000 or so distinct CDR3 sequences, roughly 17% of them singletons. Sequencing was performed on PBMCs or a T cell subset sorted from them (not recorded which). The source of these receptors is an adult woman who had mild COVID-19 (a few samples of this study predate the infection). Cell type and time point are not known.

The sample holds a few counts of this clonotype. At one boundary the junction diverges from the germline segment, which might be a read error. The chain has TRBV2 and TRBJ1-1; D call uncertain. Looked up from germline, CDR1 is SNHLY and CDR2 is FYNNEI. The CDR3 totals 13 residues. This CDR3 reads CASPDIMNAEAFF. CDR3 bases: TGTGCCAGCCCAGATATTATGAACGCTGAAGCTTTCTTT.

The CDR3 DNA is TGTGCCAGCAGCCAGGTCGGGGCCACCGGGGAGCTGTTTTTT. Its translation: CASSQVGATGELFF. This chain joins TRBV7-9 and TRBJ2-2; D may match TRBD1 or TRBD2 (5 bases each). The CDR3 length is 14 residues. Trimming removed 5 bases from V and 4 bases from J, with 11 bases in between. Germline CDR1 and CDR2: SEHNR and FQNEAQ (reference sequence).

This sequence joins TRBV27 and TRBJ1-5; D may be TRBD1 (6 bases). V gave up 4 bases and J gave up 2 bases, with 15 bases separating them. Germline CDR1 MNHEY, CDR2 SMNVEV (reference sequence). The CDR3 runs to 16 residues. In DNA form, the CDR3 reads TGTGCCAGCAGTTGGCAGGGGCCCGGTGGCAATCAGCCCCAGCATTTT. Its translation: CASSWQGPGGNQPQHF.

This clonotype was seen ten or more times. The chain recombines TRBV19 with TRBJ2-1, with D possibly TRBD1 on 5 matching bases. This CDR3 comprises 12 residues. CDR1 and CDR2 from the germline V gene are LNHDA and SQIVND (reference sequence). The V end lost 6 bases, the J end lost 8 bases, and 11 bases lay between the germline ends. The CDR3 region is CASRSRVHEQFF. DNA of the CDR3: TGTGCCAGTAGATCCAGGGTCCATGAGCAGTTCTTC.

This clonotype showed up just a few times. The chain links TRBV7-9 to TRBJ2-1, with TRBD2 identical over 10 bases. The CDR3 extends over 18 amino acids. V gave up 4 bases and J gave up 1 base; unmatched junction bases: 10. Germline V gene data show CDR1 as SEHNR and CDR2 as FQNEAQ (reference sequence). CDR3 sequence: CASSSRGTSVTSYNEQFF. As DNA, the CDR3 is TGTGCCAGCAGCTCTCGAGGGACTAGCGTAACGTCCTACAATGAGCAGTTCTTC. Full variable domain (outside the CDR3, taken from reference TRBV7-9 and TRBJ2-1): DTGVSQNPRHKITKRGQNVTFRCDPISEHNRLYWYRQTLGQGPEFLTYFQNEAQLEKSRLLSDRFSAERPKGSFSTLEIQRTEQGDSAMYLCASSSRGTSVTSYNEQFFGPGTRLTVL.

The chain is built from TRBV24-1 and TRBJ1-5; D not certain. CDR3 length equals 14 residues. Germline V gene lookup returns CDR1 KGHDR and CDR2 SFDVKD. V was pared by 2 bases and J by 0 bases, with 4 bases between. In nucleotides, the CDR3 is TGTGCCACCAGTGATTCCTATAGCAATCAGCCCCAGCATTTT. It encodes CATSDSYSNQPQHF.

The chain carries TRBV28 and TRBJ1-1; D perhaps matches TRBD1 (5 bases). In germline, CDR1 is MDHEN, CDR2 SYDVKM. Trimming took 3 bases from V and 4 from J, leaving 12 bases between them. The CDR3 length is 14 residues. The DNA of the CDR3 is TGTGCCAGCAGTTTCTATGGGGCGATCACTGAAGCTTTCTTT. Protein sequence: CASSFYGAITEAFF.

This clonotype showed up just a few times. The J gene is TRBJ2-5, the V gene TRBV20-1; 7 bases fit TRBD2. The ends lost 4 bases at V and 0 bases at J; junction bases unmatched: 8. This CDR3 spans 15 amino acids. Germline V CDR1 and CDR2: DFQATT, SNEGSKA (reference sequence). This CDR3 is CSATSAREYQETQYF. The CDR3 region has the DNA TGCAGTGCTACATCAGCGCGGGAGTACCAAGAGACCCAGTACTTC.

This clonotype has more than one count but fewer than ten. The chain couples TRBV20-1 to TRBJ1-1, with D perhaps matching TRBD1 (5 bases). Trimming left V 7 bases short and J 5 bases short, with 17 bases between. CDR1 is DFQATT and CDR2 is SNEGSKA in the germline V gene (reference sequence). The CDR3 runs 13 residues. CDR3 sequence: CSVAGGGRTEAFF. The CDR3 DNA is TGCAGTGTCGCCGGGGGAGGGAGGACTGAAGCTTTCTTT.

This clonotype was seen more than once but under ten times. The chain has TRBV27 and TRBJ1-4, with unresolved D. Germline CDR1 is MNHEY and CDR2 is SMNVEV (reference sequence). The CDR3 totals 15 residues. Trimming stripped 6 bases from V and 7 bases from J, with 18 bases between. For the CDR3, the DNA is TGTGCCAGCAGCCCGATCCGGGAGCTGAGTGAAAAACTGTTTTTT. Protein sequence: CASSPIRELSEKLFF.

This clonotype appeared a few times. The V call is TRBV7-2, the J call TRBJ1-5; D remains ambiguous. V lost 3 bases, J lost 4 bases, and 10 bases lay in between. Germline lookup yields CDR1 SGHTA and CDR2 FQGNSA. This CDR3 is built from 14 residues. CDR3 nucleotides: TGTGCCAGCAGCTTGGACGGGCTAAATCAGCCCCAGCATTTT. This translates into CASSLDGLNQPQHF.

The sample holds a few counts of this clonotype. This chain uses TRBV4-3 with TRBJ1-5; D is ambiguous. The V and J ends lost 1 base and 7 bases respectively, with 11 bases between them. The germline V gene has CDR1 LGHNA and CDR2 YSLEER. The CDR3 covers 14 residues. CDR3 loop: CASSQGSGRQPQHF. The CDR3 DNA reads TGCGCCAGCAGCCAAGGGTCGGGTAGACAGCCCCAGCATTTT.

The chain couples TRBV5-1 to TRBJ2-3, with D possibly being TRBD1 or TRBD2 (5 bases each). Germline V gene lookup returns CDR1 SGHRS and CDR2 YFSETQ. The CDR3 is made up of 14 amino acids. Trimming removed 0 bases from V and 1 base from J, with 6 bases in between. CDR3 loop: CASSLGDGTDTQYF. DNA of the CDR3: TGCGCCAGCAGCTTGGGGGACGGCACAGATACGCAGTATTTT.

This clonotype was seen only a few times. This chain connects TRBV12-3 or TRBV12-4 to TRBJ2-7, with 15 nucleotides matching TRBD2. CDR3 length: 18 residues. The V and J ends lost 4 bases and 5 bases, in that order; junction bases with no gene match: 12. CDR3 sequence: CASSSGLAGGPRGDEQYF. The CDR3 coding sequence is TGTGCCAGCAGTTCAGGACTAGCGGGAGGGCCACGTGGCGACGAGCAGTACTTC.

This clonotype was observed a handful of times. V gene TRBV20-1 combines with J gene TRBJ2-1, with TRBD2 matching 13 bases. The CDR3 runs 14 residues. V trimming: 6 bases; J trimming: 7 bases; junction bases outside the gene matches: 6. Per the germline V gene, CDR1 is DFQATT and CDR2 is SNEGSKA (reference sequence). CDR3 coding DNA: TGCAGTGCCAAACTAGCGGGAGGGAATAATGAGCAGTTCTTC. Translation gives CSAKLAGGNNEQFF.

The chain couples TRBV6-2 or TRBV6-3 to TRBJ2-7, with D possibly being TRBD1 (7 bases). Germline-derived CDR1 and CDR2 are MNHEY and SVGEGT. This CDR3 contains 12 residues. V lost 6 bases and J lost 3, with 9 bases in between. CDR3 residues: CASRQGGYEQYF. Written as DNA, the CDR3 is TGTGCCAGCAGGCAGGGGGGCTACGAGCAGTACTTC.

This clonotype was seen a handful of times. The chain couples TRBV9 to TRBJ2-6; D not certain. The CDR3 is 15 residues long. V was clipped by 4 bases and J by 2 bases, with 10 bases between them. Germline CDR1 and CDR2: SGDLS and YYNGEE. The CDR3, as DNA: TGTGCCAGCAGCAGGCAGAGTACTGGGGCCAACGTCCTGACTTTC. Its protein is CASSRQSTGANVLTF. The variable domain in full, completed from reference TRBV9 and TRBJ2-6, reads DSGVTQTPKHLITATGQRVTLRCSPRSGDLSVYWYQQSLDQGLQFLIQYYNGEERAKGNILERFSAQQFPDLHSELNLSSLELGDSALYFCASSRQSTGANVLTFGAGSRLTVL.

This clonotype turned up a few times. V gene TRBV29-1 combines with J gene TRBJ2-5; possible D gene TRBD1, 6 bases. Germline values: CDR1 SQVTM, CDR2 ANQGSEA. The CDR3 spans 12 residues. Trimming took 6 bases from V and 5 from J, leaving 13 bases between them. The CDR3 loop reads CSVHRVSETQYF. The CDR3 DNA follows: TGCAGCGTCCACAGGGTTTCGGAGACCCAGTACTTC.

The CDR3 loop reads CASSQEWTGGYTF. CDR3 DNA sequence: TGTGCCAGCAGCCAAGAATGGACAGGCGGCTACACCTTC. The genes are TRBV14 and TRBJ1-2; 7 positions agree with TRBD1. From germline, CDR1 is SGHDN and CDR2 FVKESK. V trimming: 0 bases; J trimming: 8 bases; junction bases outside the gene matches: 3. The CDR3 spans 13 residues.

A few counts support this clonotype. The rearrangement joins TRBV5-1 to TRBJ1-1; D is unresolved. The V end lost 6 bases, the J end lost 11 bases, and 17 bases lay between the germline ends. CDR3 length: 12 residues. CDR1 SGHRS and CDR2 YFSETQ come from the germline V gene. Written as DNA, the CDR3 is TGCGCCAGCAAAACCTCGGGCAGTGGGGCTTTCTTT. Its translation is CASKTSGSGAFF.

The chain recombines TRBV6-5 with TRBJ1-2, with a weak D call TRBD1 (6 bases). This CDR3 spans 15 amino acids. V lost 5 bases to trimming and J lost 2 bases, with 15 bases between them. Germline V gene data show CDR1 as MNHEY and CDR2 as SVGAGI. The CDR3, as DNA: TGTGCCAGCAGTGCACAGGGTAGGTTCAACTATGGCTACACCTTC. Residues: CASSAQGRFNYGYTF.

J is TRBJ1-3 and V is TRBV29-1; D is perhaps TRBD1 (6 bases). CDR1 and CDR2 from the germline V gene are SQVTM and ANQGSEA. The V end was cut by 2 bases, the J end by 3 bases, with 14 bases between. The CDR3 has 15 residues. The CDR3 region is CSVEWLTGLGNTIYF. As DNA, the CDR3 is TGCAGCGTTGAATGGCTGACAGGACTTGGAAACACCATATATTTT.

This clonotype was counted between two and nine times. The chain links TRBV7-9 to TRBJ1-6; tentatively, D is TRBD1 (6 bases). The CDR3 contains 17 residues. CDR1 and CDR2 (germline): SEHNR, FQNEAQ (reference sequence). Trimming left V 3 bases short and J 7 bases short, with 19 bases between. CDR3 nucleotide sequence: TGTGCCAGCAGCTTCCGTTTGGAGGCCAGGGGAAATTCACCCCTCCACTTT. It codes for CASSFRLEARGNSPLHF. Full variable domain (remainder filled in from reference TRBV7-9 and TRBJ1-6): DTGVSQNPRHKITKRGQNVTFRCDPISEHNRLYWYRQTLGQGPEFLTYFQNEAQLEKSRLLSDRFSAERPKGSFSTLEIQRTEQGDSAMYLCASSFRLEARGNSPLHFGNGTRLTVT.

The V call is TRBV7-9, the J call TRBJ1-6, with D unclear. V lost 5 bases and J lost 5, with 22 bases in between. CDR3 length: 18 residues. Germline V gene sequence: CDR1 SEHNR, CDR2 FQNEAQ (reference sequence). The CDR3 is CASSPWIQSSFNNSPLHF. CDR3 in DNA: TGTGCCAGCAGCCCCTGGATCCAATCCTCTTTCAATAATTCACCCCTCCACTTT.

This chain joins TRBV10-3 and TRBJ2-3; 10 bases map to TRBD2. Germline-derived CDR1 and CDR2 are ENHRY and SYGVKD. V lost 4 bases and J lost 5; bases outside the gene matches: 6. This CDR3 region has 15 residues. The CDR3 coding sequence is TGTGCCATCAGTGGAGTAGCGGGAGGTATAGATACGCAGTATTTT. Its translation is CAISGVAGGIDTQYF.

This clonotype has just a few counts. This chain joins TRBV7-9 and TRBJ1-3, with D perhaps TRBD1 (6 bases). The CDR3 loop spans 18 amino acids. Germline CDR1 is SEHNR and CDR2 is FQNEAQ (reference sequence). V dropped 3 bases and J dropped 0 bases, with 18 bases sitting between them. The CDR3 spells CASSFAKQGRGSGNTIYF. The CDR3 region has the DNA TGTGCCAGCAGCTTCGCCAAACAGGGAAGAGGCTCTGGAAACACCATATATTTT.